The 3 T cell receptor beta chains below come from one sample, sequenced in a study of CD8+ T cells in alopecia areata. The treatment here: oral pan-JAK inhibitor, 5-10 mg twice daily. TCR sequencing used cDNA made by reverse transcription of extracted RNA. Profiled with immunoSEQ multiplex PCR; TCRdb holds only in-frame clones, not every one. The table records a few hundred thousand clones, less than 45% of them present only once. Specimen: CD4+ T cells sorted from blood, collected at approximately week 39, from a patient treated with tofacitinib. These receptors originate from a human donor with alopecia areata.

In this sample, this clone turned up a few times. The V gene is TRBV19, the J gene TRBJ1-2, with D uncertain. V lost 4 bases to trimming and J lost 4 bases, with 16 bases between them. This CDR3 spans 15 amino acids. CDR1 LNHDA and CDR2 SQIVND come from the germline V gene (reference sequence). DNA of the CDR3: TGTGCCAGTAGTACGTCGCGGACCCTTACCTATGGCTACACCTTC. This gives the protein CASSTSRTLTYGYTF.

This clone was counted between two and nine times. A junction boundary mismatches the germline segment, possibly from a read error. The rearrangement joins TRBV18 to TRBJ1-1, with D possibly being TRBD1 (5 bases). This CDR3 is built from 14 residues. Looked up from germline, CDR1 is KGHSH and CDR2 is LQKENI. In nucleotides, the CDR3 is TGTGCCAGCTCACCTCAGTCTCAGGGAGGCGAGGGTGTGTTT. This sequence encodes CASSPQSQGGEGVF.

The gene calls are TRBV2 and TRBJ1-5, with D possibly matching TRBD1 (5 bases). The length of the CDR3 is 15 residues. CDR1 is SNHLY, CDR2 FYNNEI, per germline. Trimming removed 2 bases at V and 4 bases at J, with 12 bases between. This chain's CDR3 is CASSERGRLNQPQHF. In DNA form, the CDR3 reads TGTGCCAGCAGTGAAAGGGGACGCCTAAATCAGCCCCAGCATTTT.